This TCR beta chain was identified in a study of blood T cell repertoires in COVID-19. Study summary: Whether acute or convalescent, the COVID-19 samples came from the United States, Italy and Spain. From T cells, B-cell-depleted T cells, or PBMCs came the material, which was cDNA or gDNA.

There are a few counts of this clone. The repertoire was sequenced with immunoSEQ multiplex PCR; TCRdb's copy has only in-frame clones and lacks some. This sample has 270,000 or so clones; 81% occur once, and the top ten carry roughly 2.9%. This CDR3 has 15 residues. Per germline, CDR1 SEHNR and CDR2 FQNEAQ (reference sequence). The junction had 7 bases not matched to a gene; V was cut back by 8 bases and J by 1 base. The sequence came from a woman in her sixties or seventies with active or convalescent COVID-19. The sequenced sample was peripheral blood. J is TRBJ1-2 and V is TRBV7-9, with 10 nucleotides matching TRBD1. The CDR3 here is CASDERDRGNYGYTF. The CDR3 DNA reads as TGTGCCAGCGACGAACGGGACAGGGGTAACTATGGCTACACCTTC.